This TCR beta chain was found in a study of T cell responses to AZD1222 COVID-19 vaccine. Between the trimmed V and J ends, which lost 11 bases and 3 bases, there was a span of 23 bases. There are 16 residues in the CDR3. Germline V gives CDR1 MRHNA, CDR2 SNTAGT. The study, taken as a whole, reports: White British people made up most donors, females outnumbered males, and clonal diversity was possibly underestimated.

About this clone itself: What it binds is unknown.

The data were produced by immunoSEQ multiplex PCR, yet TCRdb's version contains in-frame clones alone and is incomplete. The data show 150,000 to 200,000 clones, with around 93% seen just once and 4% to 5.5% held by the top ten. This chain connects TRBV6-4 to TRBJ2-4, with D possibly matching TRBD1 (5 bases). This material consisted of peripheral blood, taken on day 0 of AZD1222 vaccination. The clonotype comes from an adult in good health. The CDR3 region is CAGHKVPTKGKNIQYF. CDR3 DNA sequence: TGTGCCGGACACAAGGTCCCCACTAAGGGCAAAAACATTCAGTACTTC.